This TCR beta chain was captured by sequencing in a study of shared clonotypes between healthy human individuals. Study observations and caveats: Clonotype sharing among the donors was expected to vary with sequencing depth. Sampling included only blood; tissue repertoires likely differ. Relative to their counterparts shared across all four donors, non-shared clonotypes exhibited diminished generation probabilities.

The germline V gene has CDR1 MDHEN and CDR2 SYDVKM. The CDR3 loop spans 16 amino acids. V gave up 4 bases and J gave up 3 bases, with 18 bases separating them. CD8 cells classed as naive were CD45RO-negative and positively selected for CCR7, excluding terminally differentiated effector memory CD45RA+ cells. TCRdb's copy holds only in-frame clones and misses some; the assay was immunoSEQ multiplex PCR. This sample has around 620,000 clones, with about 95% found just once. On this clone: Its antigen is not known.

The chain is built from TRBV28 and TRBJ1-2; no firm D call. Sample: naive CD8+ T cells sorted from blood. The sequence derives from a young woman in good health. The DNA of the CDR3 is TGTGCCAGCAGTTCCCCGGGAGCGGAACAGCACTATGGCTACACCTTC. Its translation is CASSSPGAEQHYGYTF.